One and the same sample provided the 23 T cell receptor beta chains below, sequenced in a study of blood T cells in healthy people across ages (dated by TCRdb to the mid-2010s). The library was produced with 5' RACE. TCRdb records Illumina HiSeq 2500 as the sequencer. The second PCR ran for roughly 7 to 12 cycles and used a J-beta primer mix along with a sample-barcoded 5' primer. Starting from the raw public reads, TCRdb applied fastp trimming at Q25, assembled clones with MiXCR and retained in-frame beta chains. Rows merge per CDR3 protein into single entries with the most common DNA and genes. The sample table holds 380,000 or so distinct CDR3 sequences, of which about 52% were seen once. Jointly, the top ten make up around 50% of the sample. Sequencing input: blood. Source of these receptors: a man in his sixties in good health.

The chain recombines TRBV20-1 with TRBJ1-5, with 7 nucleotides matching TRBD1. Looked up from germline, CDR1 is DFQATT and CDR2 is SNEGSKA (reference sequence). V lost 2 bases, J lost 1 base, and 5 bases stayed unmatched. The CDR3 extends over 15 amino acids. The CDR3 here is CSARFTGDSNQPQHF. Written as DNA, the CDR3 is TGCAGTGCTAGATTTACAGGGGACAGCAATCAGCCCCAGCATTTT.

The V and J genes are TRBV20-1 and TRBJ1-5, with D possibly matching TRBD1 (6 bases). The CDR3 spans 14 residues. The V end lost 3 bases, the J end lost 0 bases, and 9 bases lay between the germline ends. CDR1 and CDR2 (germline): DFQATT, SNEGSKA (reference sequence). CDR3 region: CSASADSSNQPQHF. The CDR3 DNA is TGCAGTGCTAGTGCGGACAGTAGCAATCAGCCCCAGCATTTT.

There are a few counts of this clonotype. V is TRBV11-2 and J is TRBJ2-1; 11 positions agree with TRBD2. Germline V CDR1 and CDR2: SGHAT, FQNNGV. With V trimmed by 5 bases and J by 4 bases, 4 bases remained unmatched. The CDR3 has 15 residues. The CDR3 nucleotides read TGTGCCAGCAGCCCGGGACTAGCGGAATACAATGAGCAGTTCTTC. Amino acids: CASSPGLAEYNEQFF.

The rearrangement joins TRBV5-1 to TRBJ2-3; no clear D gene. Germline assignment: CDR1 SGHRS and CDR2 YFSETQ. V was clipped by 4 bases and J by 2 bases, with 5 bases between them. This CDR3 has 12 amino acids. The CDR3 DNA sequence: TGCGCCAGCAGCCAGAACACAGATACGCAGTATTTT. Translating gives CASSQNTDTQYF.

Comments on this clonotype: One base away lies a much larger clone, so this may be a sequencing read error. The chain uses TRBV16 and TRBJ2-4, with 9 bases lining up with TRBD1. The closer fit of TRBJ2-7 to the DNA end suggests the J call may be wrong. Per the germline V gene, CDR1 is KGHSY and CDR2 is FQNENV. The CDR3 totals 15 residues. For the CDR3, the DNA is TGTGCCAGCAGCCCAGCAAGACAGGGGGGCTACGAGCAGTACTTC. It translates to CASSPARQGGYEQYF.

This chain links TRBV6-5 with TRBJ2-3; D perhaps matches TRBD1 (6 bases). CDR1 is MNHEY and CDR2 is SVGAGI in the germline V gene. CDR3 length: 17 residues. V lost 4 bases and J lost 2, with 19 bases in between. The CDR3 coding sequence is TGTGCCAGCAGTTCGGTACAGGGATTAGGGCACACAGATACGCAGTATTTT. Translation gives CASSSVQGLGHTDTQYF.

With respect to this clonotype: At one of its ends the junction is not consistent with the germline gene, which may arise from a read error. The chain links TRBV5-1 to TRBJ1-2; D is uncertain. CDR1 SGHRS and CDR2 YFSETQ come from the germline V gene. The CDR3 covers 18 residues. The CDR3 bases are TGCGCCAGCGGCTTGGATTTCTCTCGGGCACCGATTAACTATGGCTACACCTTC. It is translated as CASGLDFSRAPINYGYTF.

This clonotype was seen at least ten times. The chain recombines TRBV6-2 or TRBV6-3 with TRBJ2-5, with 7 bases that match TRBD1. This CDR3 is 14 amino acids long. J was trimmed by 3 bases and V by 6 bases; bases with no gene match: 7. In germline, CDR1 is MNHEY, CDR2 SVGEGT. As DNA, the CDR3 is TGTGCCAGCAGCCTGGGACAGACCAAAGAGACCCAGTACTTC. It specifies CASSLGQTKETQYF.

Regarding this clonotype: The germline gene is not matched at one end of the junction; a read error may be the cause. The chain couples TRBV4-1 to TRBJ1-2; D remains ambiguous. From germline, CDR1 is MGHRA and CDR2 YSYEKL. The CDR3 has 15 residues. The CDR3 DNA is TGCGCCAACAGCCAAGATGGAACAGCTTACTATGGCTACACCTTC. Encoded protein: CANSQDGTAYYGYTF.

This clonotype was detected only a few times. The chain is built from TRBV11-1 and TRBJ2-3, with 8 positions matching TRBD1. Losses at the gene ends were 5 bases for V and 5 bases for J; bases not matched to a gene: 9. The CDR3 length is 15 residues. The germline CDR1 and CDR2 sequences are SGHAT and FQDESV (reference sequence). CDR3 region: CASSTLQGARDTQYF. The CDR3 nucleotides are TGTGCCAGCAGCACACTCCAGGGGGCTAGAGATACGCAGTATTTT. Based on the CDR3 plus reference TRBV11-1 and TRBJ2-3, the full variable domain is EAEVAQSPRYKITEKSQAVAFWCDPISGHATLYWYRQILGQGPELLVQFQDESVVDDSQLPKDRFSAERLKGVDSTLKIQPAELGDSAMYLCASSTLQGARDTQYFGPGTRLTVL.

The chain recombines TRBV20-1 with TRBJ2-1; D not certain. The V gene's germline CDR1 is DFQATT and CDR2 SNEGSKA (reference sequence). Trimming stripped 6 bases from V and 4 bases from J, with 13 bases between. The CDR3 has 13 residues. CDR3 nucleotide sequence: TGCAGTGCCCAATACGGCGCTTACAATGAGCAGTTCTTC. This translates into CSAQYGAYNEQFF.

The rearrangement uses TRBV25-1 and TRBJ2-5, with D possibly matching TRBD2 (6 bases). V lost 4 bases to trimming and J lost 5 bases, with 17 bases between them. Germline V gene lookup returns CDR1 MGHDK and CDR2 SYGVNS. The CDR3 length is 15 residues. The CDR3 spells CASSVGGTYRETQYF. The CDR3, as DNA: TGTGCCAGCAGTGTCGGAGGGACGTATAGGGAGACCCAGTACTTC. The whole variable domain, filled in from reference TRBV25-1 and TRBJ2-5, reads EADIYQTPRYLVIGTGKKITLECSQTMGHDKMYWYQQDPGMELHLIHYSYGVNSTEKGDLSSESTVSRIRTEHFPLTLESARPSHTSQYLCASSVGGTYRETQYFGPGTRLLVL.

The CDR3 DNA is TGTGCCAGCAGACCGAGGGGGGCAGCCCACGGGGAGTATTTT. It encodes CASRPRGAAHGEYF. The chain has TRBV28 and TRBJ2-3; TRBD1 or TRBD2 may be the D gene (6 bases each). CDR3 length: 14 residues. The germline V gene has CDR1 MDHEN and CDR2 SYDVKM. Trimming took off 6 bases at V and 13 bases at J, with 23 bases between the two ends.

The chain couples TRBV24-1 to TRBJ1-1; D remains ambiguous. CDR1 and CDR2 (germline): KGHDR, SFDVKD. The CDR3 consists of 14 residues. Trimming removed 4 bases at V and 2 bases at J, with 10 bases between. The CDR3 reads CATSEAGSNTEAFF. The CDR3 DNA is TGTGCCACCAGTGAGGCCGGGAGTAACACTGAAGCTTTCTTT.

The V gene is TRBV27, the J gene TRBJ1-2; D gene ambiguous. The CDR3 has 15 amino acids. V was clipped by 0 bases and J by 5 bases, with 13 bases between them. Germline lookup yields CDR1 MNHEY and CDR2 SMNVEV (reference sequence). CDR3 in amino acids: CASSLSQGQPYGYTF. The CDR3 bases are TGTGCCAGCAGTTTATCCCAAGGGCAGCCGTATGGCTACACCTTC.

This clonotype has just a few counts. For the CDR3, the DNA is TGTGCCTGGAGGGCCCCCGGGGAAGAGACCCAGTACTTC. This translates into CAWRAPGEETQYF. The chain employs TRBV30 and TRBJ2-5; tentatively, D is TRBD2 (5 bases). CDR3 length: 13 amino acids. Germline V lookup: CDR1 GTSNPN, CDR2 SVGIG (reference sequence). Deletions cut 3 bases from V and 3 bases from J, with 11 bases between. Full variable domain (rest looked up from reference TRBV30 and TRBJ2-5): SQTIHQWPATLVQPVGSPLSLECTVEGTSNPNLYWYRQAAGRGLQLLFYSVGIGQISSEVPQNLSASRPQDRQFILSSKKLLLSDSGFYLCAWRAPGEETQYFGPGTRLLVL.

The genes are TRBV6-5 and TRBJ2-5, with TRBD2 identical over 11 bases. CDR1 is MNHEY and CDR2 is SVGAGI in the germline V gene. J was trimmed by 5 bases and V by 6 bases; bases with no gene match: 8. The CDR3 spans 15 residues. The DNA of the CDR3 is TGTGCCAGCAGGGACCTTAGCGGGAGGGGGGAGACCCAGTACTTC. Translating gives CASRDLSGRGETQYF.

This clonotype was seen many times. The V call is TRBV5-1, the J call TRBJ2-3; 7 nucleotides align to TRBD2. The CDR3 runs to 15 residues. The V segment lost 0 bases and the J segment 2 bases; nucleotides outside the gene matches: 3. Germline CDR1 is SGHRS and CDR2 is YFSETQ. The CDR3 region is CASSLAGDYTDTQYF. The DNA for the CDR3 is TGCGCCAGCAGCTTGGCGGGGGACTACACAGATACGCAGTATTTT.

As concerns this clonotype: A much larger clone differs from this one at a single base, so this may be a read error. The chain uses TRBV5-1 and TRBJ2-5; 8 bases are shared with TRBD2. Germline V gives CDR1 SGHRS, CDR2 YFSETQ. There are 15 residues in the CDR3. V lost 2 bases and J lost 11; bases outside the gene matches: 14. The CDR3 region is CASSFGTRGYYGQYF. Here the CDR3 DNA reads TGCGCCAGCAGCTTTGGGACTAGGGGTTACTACGGGCAGTACTTC.

This clonotype was seen only a few times. The chain is built from TRBV7-2 and TRBJ2-1; TRBD2 is a possible D gene (6 bases). The CDR3 covers 15 residues. Trimming shortened V by 5 bases and J by 6 bases, and 17 bases separated the two germline ends. Germline lookup yields CDR1 SGHTA and CDR2 FQGNSA. CDR3 sequence (DNA): TGTGCCAGCAGCCCCCTGCGGAGGGCCGGCAATGAGCAGTTCTTC. This gives the protein CASSPLRRAGNEQFF.

The V call is TRBV7-2, the J call TRBJ2-2, with 7 bases aligning to TRBD1. The CDR3 is made up of 14 amino acids. V was clipped by 5 bases and J by 7 bases; unmatched bases: 7. From germline, CDR1 is SGHTA and CDR2 FQGNSA. This chain's CDR3 is CASSPQGTIGELFF. The CDR3 DNA follows: TGTGCCAGCAGCCCACAGGGGACCATCGGGGAGCTGTTTTTT.

The J gene is TRBJ2-3, the V gene TRBV6-5; 11 nucleotides align to TRBD2. V dropped 1 base and J dropped 4; count of bases not matched to a gene: 4. This CDR3 spans 16 amino acids. The germline V gene has CDR1 MNHEY and CDR2 SVGAGI. DNA of the CDR3: TGTGCCAGCAGTTACTTATTAGCGGGAGGGCCAGATACGCAGTATTTT. As protein: CASSYLLAGGPDTQYF.

There are a few counts of this clonotype. The chain uses TRBV11-2 and TRBJ2-7; D is unresolved. V lost 5 bases, J lost 5 bases, and 16 bases lay in between. The CDR3 is 14 residues long. Germline values: CDR1 SGHAT, CDR2 FQNNGV. In nucleotides, the CDR3 is TGTGCCAGCAGCCCGGCCGGGCGCAGCCACGAGCAGTACTTC. Translated: CASSPAGRSHEQYF.